One and the same sample provided the 13 T cell receptor beta chains below, sequenced in a study of blood T cell repertoires in COVID-19. Here immunoSEQ multiplex PCR was the method, and the copy in TCRdb shows in-frame clones only, minus some. The table lists roughly 230,000 clones, 65% to 85% of them singletons. Source material: peripheral blood. These TCRs come from a man aged 35-49 years with acute or convalescent COVID-19.

The J gene is TRBJ2-6, the V gene TRBV2; D remains unclear. This CDR3 has 14 residues. The germline CDR1 and CDR2 sequences are SNHLY and FYNNEI. V dropped 7 bases and J dropped 0 bases, with 7 bases sitting between them. The CDR3 DNA is TGTGCCAGCACTAGAGACTCTGGGGCCAACGTCCTGACTTTC. Translated: CASTRDSGANVLTF.

The chain carries TRBV3-1 (or the pseudogene TRBV3-2) and TRBJ1-3, with a possible D match to TRBD1 (6 bases). In germline, CDR1 is LGHDT, CDR2 YNNKEL (reference sequence). This CDR3 comprises 16 residues. The ends were cut back, 1 base at V and 0 bases at J, with 10 bases in the middle. DNA of the CDR3: TGTGCCAGCAGCCAAGGGCAGGGGCCCTCTGGAAACACCATATATTTT. This sequence encodes CASSQGQGPSGNTIYF.

This clone showed up just once. This sequence joins TRBV6-5 and TRBJ1-5; no reliable D call. Trimming took off 3 bases at V and 5 bases at J, with 11 bases between the two ends. The CDR3 runs to 14 residues. CDR1 is MNHEY, CDR2 SVGAGI, per germline. For the CDR3, the DNA is TGTGCCAGCAGTTATAGAGGGAGGGATCAGCCCCAGCATTTT. This encodes CASSYRGRDQPQHF.

The gene calls are TRBV6-1 and TRBJ2-1; 9 bases are a match to TRBD1. The CDR3 runs to 20 residues. J was trimmed by 3 bases and V by 1 base; bases with no gene match: 16. Per germline, CDR1 MNHNS and CDR2 SASEGT. CDR3 protein: CASSEEPGQGSGRLYNEQFF. In DNA, the CDR3 is TGTGCCAGCAGTGAAGAGCCGGGACAGGGTTCTGGTCGGCTCTACAATGAGCAGTTCTTC.

The genes are TRBV18 and TRBJ2-5; TRBD1 might be the D (8 bases). V was cut by 6 bases and J by 4 bases, with 12 bases left in between. The germline V gene has CDR1 KGHSH and CDR2 LQKENI. This CDR3 spans 13 amino acids. For the CDR3, the DNA is TGTGCCAGCTCTCACAGGGGGGGAGAGACCCAGTACTTC. It yields the protein CASSHRGGETQYF.

The chain links TRBV11-3 to TRBJ2-1; 11 bases line up with TRBD2. The length of the CDR3 is 18 residues. Germline V lookup: CDR1 SGHNT, CDR2 YENEEA. J gave up 8 bases and V 1 base, and 13 bases lay outside the gene matches. This CDR3 reads CASSLGVSSGRSRDEQFF. The CDR3 bases are TGTGCCAGCAGCTTAGGGGTGTCTAGCGGGAGGAGTAGGGATGAGCAGTTCTTC. Full variable domain (remainder filled in from reference TRBV11-3 and TRBJ2-1): EAGVVQSPRYKIIEKKQPVAFWCNPISGHNTLYWYLQNLGQGPELLIRYENEEAVDDSQLPKDRFSAERLKGVDSTLKIQPAELGDSAVYLCASSLGVSSGRSRDEQFFGPGTRLTVL.

This sequence joins TRBV6-2 or TRBV6-3 and TRBJ1-4; TRBD1 aligns across 7 bases. CDR3 length equals 16 residues. Looked up from germline, CDR1 is MNHEY and CDR2 is SVGEGT. V lost 6 bases to trimming and J lost 5 bases; unmatched junction nucleotides: 12. The CDR3 protein is CASSLHQRGRNEKLFF. Written as DNA, the CDR3 is TGTGCCAGCAGCCTCCATCAGAGGGGGCGAAATGAAAAACTGTTTTTT.

The rearrangement uses TRBV19 and TRBJ1-4, with D perhaps matching TRBD1 (5 bases). Germline V CDR1 and CDR2: LNHDA, SQIVND (reference sequence). The CDR3 consists of 14 residues. V dropped 3 bases and J dropped 8 bases, with 13 bases sitting between them. The chain's CDR3 is CASSMDIFGEKLFF. DNA of the CDR3: TGTGCCAGTAGTATGGACATCTTTGGGGAAAAACTGTTTTTT.

The gene calls are TRBV11-2 and TRBJ1-2; TRBD1 is a possible D gene (6 bases). The V and J ends lost 5 bases and 7 bases respectively, with 17 bases between them. This CDR3 has 14 residues. Germline loops: CDR1 SGHAT, CDR2 FQNNGV. CDR3 residues: CASSRPTGSIGYTF. The CDR3 coding sequence is TGTGCCAGCAGCCGGCCGACAGGATCTATTGGCTACACCTTC.

The V call is TRBV5-1, the J call TRBJ2-1, with TRBD1 identical over 8 bases. The trim removed 3 bases at V and 0 bases at J, leaving 8 bases unmatched. Germline V gene lookup returns CDR1 SGHRS and CDR2 YFSETQ. CDR3 length: 17 amino acids. This chain's CDR3 is CASSSDRTGSSYNEQFF. For the CDR3, the DNA is TGCGCCAGCAGCTCCGATCGGACAGGGAGCTCCTACAATGAGCAGTTCTTC.

The gene calls are TRBV19 and TRBJ2-5; 11 nucleotides match TRBD2. The CDR3 has 14 residues. Germline V gene lookup returns CDR1 LNHDA and CDR2 SQIVND (reference sequence). V shed 3 bases and J 9 bases; nucleotides not matched to a gene: 6. This CDR3 is CASSMTSGMLAQYF. CDR3 nucleotides: TGTGCCAGTAGTATGACTAGCGGGATGTTGGCCCAGTACTTC.

The J gene is TRBJ1-1, the V gene TRBV5-6; D gene ambiguous. CDR3 length: 11 residues. Germline CDR1 is SGHDT and CDR2 is YYEEEE. With 1 base removed from V and 7 bases from J, the gap between germline ends came to 5 bases. The CDR3 protein is CASSLSSEAFF. The CDR3 region has the DNA TGTGCCAGCAGCTTGTCCAGTGAAGCTTTCTTT.

The chain carries TRBV5-1 and TRBJ2-1; 11 bases line up with TRBD2. Germline CDR1 reads SGHRS; CDR2 reads YFSETQ. The ends lost 5 bases at V and 5 bases at J; junction bases unmatched: 9. The CDR3 has 16 amino acids. The CDR3 region has the DNA TGCGCCAGCAGACCTCTAGCGGGAGGTGGGCACAATGAGCAGTTCTTC. As protein: CASRPLAGGGHNEQFF.